This T cell receptor beta chain was observed in a study of control samples from healthy donors and cancer patients. Using immunoSEQ multiplex PCR, the repertoire was profiled, and TCRdb retains in-frame clones only, with some absent. Here the sample spans approximately 160,000 clones, 75% to 95% being singletons. The source material was blood. The clonotype was recovered from a woman aged 40-49 years in good health.

This chain's CDR3 is CASSLRGRRAFF. The CDR3 bases are TGTGCCAGCAGTTTACGGGGGCGGCGGGCTTTCTTT. This rearrangement joins TRBV27 to TRBJ1-1; D perhaps matches TRBD1 (6 bases). The V end was cut by 2 bases, the J end by 11 bases, with 12 bases between. CDR3 length equals 12 residues. Looked up from germline, CDR1 is MNHEY and CDR2 is SMNVEV (reference sequence).